This T cell receptor (beta chain) was sequenced for a study of blood T cell repertoires in COVID-19 (dated by TCRdb to the early 2020s). A note on the overall study: Collaborator samples came from the United States, Italy and Spain and covered acute and convalescent phases of COVID-19. A de-identified subject ID, COVID-19 status, age in years and sex were almost always included in the sample metadata. Subjects who had been exposed to COVID-19, were actively infected with it, or had recovered from it provided the deeply sampled blood TCRbeta repertoires that made up the dataset. The prospective study material was composed of cDNA or gDNA derived from T cells, B-cell-depleted T cells, or PBMCs. The samples were drawn from the first 160 participants of the ongoing ImmuneRACE study and from 950 to 1,500 subjects provided by 6 global collaborators. HLA class I and class II types, where available, came from metadata supplied by the sample provider rather than from assay-based typing. The repertoires were released in a freely available public database meant as a resource for research on the immune response to SARS-CoV-2. The paper as a whole reports these results and caveats: The amount of clinical and demographic metadata varied by source and participant and was provided uncurated.

A remark on this clone: It has no known antigen specificity. Qualities for individual bases were not recorded, and no much larger clone is one base off.

TCRbeta CDR3 regions were amplified from genomic DNA by means of the immunoSEQ Assay, a bias-controlled multiplex PCR. In the source study's methods: The number of nucleated cells in each sample was estimated from the amplification of reference gene primers within the assay. Sequence reads were collapsed and filtered to measure the absolute abundance of every unique TCRbeta CDR3 rearrangement. For each sample, productive Simpson clonality was calculated as the square root of Simpson's diversity index over productive rearrangements. The source is immuneACCESS, and TCRdb retained only in-frame sequences with V and J called. Part of the clones is not carried over; for the studies checked, unresolved V genes explain less than half of this, and the remainder is unexplained. V and J calls and clone size are given by that table; D and trimming were obtained from the DNA. The table for this sample lists some 130,000 clones; about 88% of them were counted only once. Around 3.8% of the sample lies in the top ten.

The germline V gene sets CDR1 to SGHAT and CDR2 to FQNNGV. The CDR3 covers 16 residues, taking in both the cysteine and the phenylalanine. Only CDR3 DNA remains: 48 bases, in frame from the first base. After removal of 5 bases from V and 0 bases from J, the junction retains 5 bases not matched to a gene. Each collaborating institution followed its own protocols to collect whole blood in K2EDTA tubes. For TCRbeta analysis, collaborators shipped samples in one of three forms: frozen whole blood, isolated PBMCs, or DNA extracted from either of those sample types. Sequencing was done on a sample of peripheral blood. This clonotype was obtained from a man between 45 and 60 years old with active COVID-19. The sequence joins TRBV11-2 to TRBJ1-3; 9 junctional bases match TRBD1. The DNA sequence is TGTGCCAGCAGCCGCGGACAGGGGAACTCTGGAAACACCATATATTTT. This sequence encodes CASSRGQGNSGNTIYF.